This TCR beta chain derives from a study of cytomegalovirus exposure and HLA in healthy donors. Study outcomes and limitations: Earlier findings revealed that most TCR beta V segments proved productive either about 87% or about 30% of the time. Sequencing likely caused a cluster of highly shared sequence variants. The study designated roughly 160 TCR beta chains cytomegalovirus-associated.

V was pared by 5 bases and J by 7 bases, with 17 bases between. Germline CDR1 SGHAT, CDR2 FQNNGV. CDR3 length equals 14 residues. Notes on this clone: Its antigen is not identified.

PCR was performed using 60 Vbeta and 13 Jbeta primers. The repertoire was sequenced with immunoSEQ multiplex PCR; TCRdb's copy has only in-frame clones and lacks some. The table has about 150,000 clones, around 80% seen once. This receptor was taken from a woman between 50 and 59 years old in good health and CMV-seropositive. Sequencing used PBMCs. The J gene is TRBJ1-2, the V gene TRBV11-2; D unclear. In DNA form, the CDR3 reads TGTGCCAGCAGCCCCCTCCGAAATTTGCGTGGCTACACCTTC. Amino acids: CASSPLRNLRGYTF.